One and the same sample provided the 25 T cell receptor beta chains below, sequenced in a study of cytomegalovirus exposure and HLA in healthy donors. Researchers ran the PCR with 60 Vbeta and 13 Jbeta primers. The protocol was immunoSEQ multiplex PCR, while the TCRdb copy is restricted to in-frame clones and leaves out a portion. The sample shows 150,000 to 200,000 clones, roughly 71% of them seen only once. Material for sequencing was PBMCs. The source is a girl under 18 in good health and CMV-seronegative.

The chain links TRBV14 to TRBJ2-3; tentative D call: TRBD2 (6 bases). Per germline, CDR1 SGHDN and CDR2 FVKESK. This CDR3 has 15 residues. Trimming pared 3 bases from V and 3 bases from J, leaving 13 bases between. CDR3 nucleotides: TGTGCCAGCAGCCAGGTGGGAGGAGGGACAGATACGCAGTATTTT. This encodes CASSQVGGGTDTQYF. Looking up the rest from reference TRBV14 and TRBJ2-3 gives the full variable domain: EAGVTQFPSHSVIEKGQTVTLRCDPISGHDNLYWYRRVMGKEIKFLLHFVKESKQDESGMPNNRFLAERTGGTYSTLKVQPAELEDSGVYFCASSQVGGGTDTQYFGPGTRLTVL.

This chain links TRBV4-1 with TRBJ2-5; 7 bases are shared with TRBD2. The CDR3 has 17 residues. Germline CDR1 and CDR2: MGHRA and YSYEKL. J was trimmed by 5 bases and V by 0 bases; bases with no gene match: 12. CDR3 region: CASSQDRASGARETQYF. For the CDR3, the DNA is TGCGCCAGCAGCCAAGATAGGGCTAGCGGCGCCAGGGAGACCCAGTACTTC.

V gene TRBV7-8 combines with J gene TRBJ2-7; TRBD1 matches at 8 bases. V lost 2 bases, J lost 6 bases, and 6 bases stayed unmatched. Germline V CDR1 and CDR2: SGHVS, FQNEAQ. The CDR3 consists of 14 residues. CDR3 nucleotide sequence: TGTGCCAGCAGCTTAATGTTACAGGGGGGCGAGCAGTACTTC. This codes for CASSLMLQGGEQYF.

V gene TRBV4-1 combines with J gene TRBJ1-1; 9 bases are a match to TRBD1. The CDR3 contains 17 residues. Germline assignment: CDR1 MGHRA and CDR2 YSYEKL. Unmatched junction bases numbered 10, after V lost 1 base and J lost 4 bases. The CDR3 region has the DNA TGCGCCAGCAGCCAAGTTGCCAGGACAGGGGAGGGCACTGAAGCTTTCTTT. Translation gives CASSQVARTGEGTEAFF.

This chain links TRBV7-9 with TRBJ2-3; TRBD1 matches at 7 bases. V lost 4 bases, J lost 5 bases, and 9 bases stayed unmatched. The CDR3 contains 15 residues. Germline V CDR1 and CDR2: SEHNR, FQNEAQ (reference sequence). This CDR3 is CASSSPSQGEDTQYF. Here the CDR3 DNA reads TGTGCCAGCAGCTCGCCCTCGCAGGGGGAAGATACGCAGTATTTT. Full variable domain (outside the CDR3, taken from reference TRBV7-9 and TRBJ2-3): DTGVSQNPRHKITKRGQNVTFRCDPISEHNRLYWYRQTLGQGPEFLTYFQNEAQLEKSRLLSDRFSAERPKGSFSTLEIQRTEQGDSAMYLCASSSPSQGEDTQYFGPGTRLTVL.

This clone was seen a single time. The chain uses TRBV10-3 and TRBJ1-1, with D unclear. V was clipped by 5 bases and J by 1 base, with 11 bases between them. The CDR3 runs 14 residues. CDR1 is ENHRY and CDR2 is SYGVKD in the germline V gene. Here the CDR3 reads CAISQVMGNTEAFF. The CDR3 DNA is TGTGCCATCAGTCAGGTCATGGGGAACACTGAAGCTTTCTTT.

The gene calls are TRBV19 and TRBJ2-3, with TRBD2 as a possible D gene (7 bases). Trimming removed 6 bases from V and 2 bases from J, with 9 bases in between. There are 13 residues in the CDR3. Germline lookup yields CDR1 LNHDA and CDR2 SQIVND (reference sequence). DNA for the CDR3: TGTGCCAGTAGGCGGGGGCCCACAGATACGCAGTATTTT. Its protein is CASRRGPTDTQYF.

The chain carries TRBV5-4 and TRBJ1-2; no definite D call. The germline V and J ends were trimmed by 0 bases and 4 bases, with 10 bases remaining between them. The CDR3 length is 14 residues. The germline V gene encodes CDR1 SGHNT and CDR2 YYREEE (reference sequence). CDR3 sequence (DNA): TGTGCCAGCAGCTTGGTAGGCAGGCTCTATGGCTACACCTTC. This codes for CASSLVGRLYGYTF.

The CDR3 DNA follows: TGCGCCAGCAGCCAAGCCTCTTTTGCGACAGATACGCAGTATTTT. Its protein is CASSQASFATDTQYF. The chain employs TRBV4-1 and TRBJ2-3; unclear D gene. Germline V CDR1 and CDR2: MGHRA, YSYEKL. Trimming shortened V by 1 base and J by 3 bases, and 11 bases separated the two germline ends. The CDR3 is 15 amino acids.

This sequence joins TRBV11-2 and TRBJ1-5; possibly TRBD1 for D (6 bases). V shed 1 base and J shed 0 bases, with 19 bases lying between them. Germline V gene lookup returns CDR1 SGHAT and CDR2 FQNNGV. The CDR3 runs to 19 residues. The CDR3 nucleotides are TGTGCCAGCAGCTTAGGGTGTTCCGACAGGTTTTATAGCAATCAGCCCCAGCATTTT. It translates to CASSLGCSDRFYSNQPQHF.

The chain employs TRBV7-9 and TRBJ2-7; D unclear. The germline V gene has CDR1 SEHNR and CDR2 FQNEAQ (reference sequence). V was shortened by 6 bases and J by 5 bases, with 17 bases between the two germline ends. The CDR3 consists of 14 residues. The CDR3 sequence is CASRHPTGFNEQYF. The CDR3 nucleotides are TGTGCCAGCAGGCACCCAACCGGGTTCAACGAGCAGTACTTC. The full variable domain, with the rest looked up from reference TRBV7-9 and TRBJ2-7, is DTGVSQNPRHKITKRGQNVTFRCDPISEHNRLYWYRQTLGQGPEFLTYFQNEAQLEKSRLLSDRFSAERPKGSFSTLEIQRTEQGDSAMYLCASRHPTGFNEQYFGPGTRLTVT.

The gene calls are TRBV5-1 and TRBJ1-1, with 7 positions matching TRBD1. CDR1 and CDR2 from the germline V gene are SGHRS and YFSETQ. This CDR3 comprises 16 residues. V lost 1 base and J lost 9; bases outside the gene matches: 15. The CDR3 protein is CASSLRFWDRPIQAFF. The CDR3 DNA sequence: TGCGCCAGCAGCTTGAGGTTCTGGGACAGACCGATTCAAGCTTTCTTT.

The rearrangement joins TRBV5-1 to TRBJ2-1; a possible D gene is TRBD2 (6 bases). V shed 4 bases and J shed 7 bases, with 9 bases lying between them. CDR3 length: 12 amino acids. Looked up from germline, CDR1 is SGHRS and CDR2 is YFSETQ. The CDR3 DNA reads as TGCGCCAGCAGCCCCGGAGGGAATGAGCAGTTCTTC. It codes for CASSPGGNEQFF.

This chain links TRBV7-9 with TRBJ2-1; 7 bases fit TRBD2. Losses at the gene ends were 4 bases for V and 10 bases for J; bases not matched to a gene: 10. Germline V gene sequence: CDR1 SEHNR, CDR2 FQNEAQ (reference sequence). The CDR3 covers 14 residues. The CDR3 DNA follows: TGTGCCAGCAGCTCAATGGGCGGGGGTCTCGAGCAGTTCTTC. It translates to CASSSMGGGLEQFF. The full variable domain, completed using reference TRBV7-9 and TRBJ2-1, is DTGVSQNPRHKITKRGQNVTFRCDPISEHNRLYWYRQTLGQGPEFLTYFQNEAQLEKSRLLSDRFSAERPKGSFSTLEIQRTEQGDSAMYLCASSSMGGGLEQFFGPGTRLTVL.

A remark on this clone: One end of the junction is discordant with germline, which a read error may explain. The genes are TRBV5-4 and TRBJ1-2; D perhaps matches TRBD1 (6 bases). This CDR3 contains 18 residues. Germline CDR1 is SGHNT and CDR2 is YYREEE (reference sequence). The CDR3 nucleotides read TGTGCCAGCAGATTGGCATGGAGTCGGGGGGCGTCGGACTATGGCTACACCTTC. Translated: CASRLAWSRGASDYGYTF.

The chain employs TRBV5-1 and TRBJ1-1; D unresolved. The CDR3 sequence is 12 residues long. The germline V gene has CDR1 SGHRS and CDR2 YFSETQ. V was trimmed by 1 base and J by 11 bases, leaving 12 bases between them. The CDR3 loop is CASSLPDHEAFF. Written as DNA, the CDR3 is TGCGCCAGCAGCTTGCCCGATCACGAGGCTTTCTTT.

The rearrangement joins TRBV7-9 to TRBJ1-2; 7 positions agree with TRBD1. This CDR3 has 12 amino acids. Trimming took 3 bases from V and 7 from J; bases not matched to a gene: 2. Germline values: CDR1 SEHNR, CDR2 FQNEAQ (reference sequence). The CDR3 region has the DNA TGTGCCAGCAGCTTTTCAGGGGGTGGCTACACCTTC. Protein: CASSFSGGGYTF. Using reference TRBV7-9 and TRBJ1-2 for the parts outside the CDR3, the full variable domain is DTGVSQNPRHKITKRGQNVTFRCDPISEHNRLYWYRQTLGQGPEFLTYFQNEAQLEKSRLLSDRFSAERPKGSFSTLEIQRTEQGDSAMYLCASSFSGGGYTFGSGTRLTVV.

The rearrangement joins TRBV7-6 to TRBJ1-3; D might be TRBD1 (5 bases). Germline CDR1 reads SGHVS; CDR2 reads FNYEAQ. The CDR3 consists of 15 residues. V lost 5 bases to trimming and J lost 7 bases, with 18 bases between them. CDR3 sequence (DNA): TGTGCCAGCAGCCTTCGTAGGGGCGGGAAGAACACCATATATTTT. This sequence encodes CASSLRRGGKNTIYF.

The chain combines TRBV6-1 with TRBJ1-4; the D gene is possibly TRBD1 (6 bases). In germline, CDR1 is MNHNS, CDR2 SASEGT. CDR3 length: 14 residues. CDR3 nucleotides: TGTGTCACCAGACAGGACGCAACTAATGAAAAACTGTTTTTT. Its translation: CVTRQDATNEKLFF.

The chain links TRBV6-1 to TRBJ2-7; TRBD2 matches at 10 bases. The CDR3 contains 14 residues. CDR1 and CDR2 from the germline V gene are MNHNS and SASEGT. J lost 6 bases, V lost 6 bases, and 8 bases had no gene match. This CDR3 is CASRPRTSGPEQYF. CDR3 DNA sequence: TGTGCCAGCAGGCCCCGGACTAGCGGTCCCGAGCAGTACTTC.

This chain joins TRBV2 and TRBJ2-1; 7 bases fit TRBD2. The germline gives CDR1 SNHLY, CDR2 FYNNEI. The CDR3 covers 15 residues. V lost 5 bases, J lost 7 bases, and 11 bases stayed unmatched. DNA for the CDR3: TGTGCCAGCAGTACCCTGAGCGGGGTTGAAAATGAGCAGTTCTTC. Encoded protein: CASSTLSGVENEQFF.

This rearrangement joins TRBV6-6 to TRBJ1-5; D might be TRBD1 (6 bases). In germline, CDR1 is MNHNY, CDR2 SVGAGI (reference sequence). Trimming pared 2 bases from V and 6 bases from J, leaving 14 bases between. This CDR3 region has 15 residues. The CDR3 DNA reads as TGTGCCAGCAGTTACGAACAGGGCGAGGGTCAGCCCCAGCATTTT. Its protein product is CASSYEQGEGQPQHF.

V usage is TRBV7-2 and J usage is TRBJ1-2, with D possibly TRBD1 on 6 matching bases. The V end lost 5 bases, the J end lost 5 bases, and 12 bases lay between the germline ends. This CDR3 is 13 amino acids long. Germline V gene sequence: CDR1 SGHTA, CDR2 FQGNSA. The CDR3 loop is CASSPPGQYGYTF. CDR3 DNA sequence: TGTGCCAGCAGCCCGCCCGGACAGTATGGCTACACCTTC.

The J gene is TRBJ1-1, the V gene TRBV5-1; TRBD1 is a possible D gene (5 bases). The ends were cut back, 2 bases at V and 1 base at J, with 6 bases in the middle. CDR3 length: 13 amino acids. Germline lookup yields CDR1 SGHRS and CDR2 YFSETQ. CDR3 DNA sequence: TGCGCCAGCAGCTTTGGACAGAACACTGAAGCTTTCTTT. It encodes CASSFGQNTEAFF.

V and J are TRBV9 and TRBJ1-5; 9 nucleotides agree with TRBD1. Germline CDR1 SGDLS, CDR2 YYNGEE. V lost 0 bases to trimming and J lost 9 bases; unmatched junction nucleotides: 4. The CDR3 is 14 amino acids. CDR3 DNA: TGTGCCAGCAGCGTAGGACAGGGGGTTATGCCCCAGCATTTT. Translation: CASSVGQGVMPQHF.